These T cell receptor beta chains were read from a single sample in a study of cytomegalovirus exposure and HLA in healthy donors. TCRdb's copy holds only in-frame clones and misses some; the assay was immunoSEQ multiplex PCR. This table holds 150,000 to 200,000 clones, more than 70% found once. The source material was PBMCs. The receptors were gathered from a male donor in good health and CMV-seronegative. Both conserved end residues are part of each CDR3. D genes are given only for firm matches. The listing skips clone size in some rows; elsewhere it reads once, few, many or a size class.

J gene,V gene,D gene,CDR3 length,clone size,CDR3 DNA,CDR3 protein
TRBJ2-5,TRBV7-9,-,14,-,TGTGCCAGCAGCCCCCTAGAGTACCAAGAGACCCAGTACTTC,CASSPLEYQETQYF
TRBJ1-3,TRBV4-1,-,17,once,TGCGCCAGCAGCCAAGCGCTCTTCAGGAACTCTGGAAACACCATATATTTT,CASSQALFRNSGNTIYF
TRBJ2-5,TRBV28,-,15,-,TGTGCCAGCGAAACGATGGCAGGTCGCGGGGAGACCCAGTACTTC,CASETMAGRGETQYF
TRBJ1-5,TRBV25-1,-,14,-,TGTGCCAGCAGTGAGCCGGGGGAAAATCAGCCCCAGCATTTT,CASSEPGENQPQHF
TRBJ1-2,TRBV16,-,17,-,TGTGCCAGCAGCCCTCAATTCGGTAGACAGGAAAATCAAGGCTACACCTTC,CASSPQFGRQENQGYTF
TRBJ2-7,TRBV6-5,TRBD1,15,-,TGTGCCAGCAGCCGCGGTTCAGGGGGTACCTACGAGCAGTACTTC,CASSRGSGGTYEQYF
TRBJ1-6,TRBV4-1,-,17,once,TGCGCCAGCAGCCCATCCAGGGGCAGGACCTATAATTCACCCCTCCACTTT,CASSPSRGRTYNSPLHF
TRBJ2-7,TRBV5-1,-,13,few,TGCGCCAGCAGCAGGAGTGAATACTCCGAGCAGTACTTC,CASSRSEYSEQYF
TRBJ1-1,TRBV7-2,-,15,-,TGTGCCAGCAGGGATAAGGCAGGATTGAACACTGAAGCTTTCTTT,CASRDKAGLNTEAFF
TRBJ2-7,TRBV28,TRBD1,13,-,TGTGCCAGCAGAACGACAGGGTCGGGCGAGCAGTACTTC,CASRTTGSGEQYF
TRBJ2-2,TRBV19,-,16,-,TGTGCCAGTAGTATAGGACAGATAACAATCGGCGGGGAGCTGTTTTTT,CASSIGQITIGGELFF
TRBJ2-2,TRBV7-9,TRBD2,15,-,TGTGCCAGCCTTAGCGGGGGGGAGAACACCGGGGAGCTGTTTTTT,CASLSGGENTGELFF
TRBJ1-5,TRBV7-9,TRBD1,17,-,TGTGCCAGCAGCCTTGGACAGGGGAAAAACAAGGATCAGCCCCAGCATTTT,CASSLGQGKNKDQPQHF
TRBJ2-7,TRBV4-1,TRBD1,15,-,TGCGCCAGCAGCCAAGTGCGGACAGGGGGCTACGAGCAGTACTTC,CASSQVRTGGYEQYF
TRBJ2-7,TRBV27,TRBD1,13,-,TGTGCCAGCAGCCTGACAGGGTCCTACGAGCAGTACTTC,CASSLTGSYEQYF
TRBJ1-5,TRBV7-9,TRBD1,14,-,TGTGCCAGCAGCTTGGAAGGGGGCGGTCAGCCCCAGCATTTT,CASSLEGGGQPQHF
TRBJ1-5,TRBV30,-,11,once,TGTGCCTGGAGTTCCTCGGGAGCCCAGCATTTT,CAWSSSGAQHF
TRBJ2-1,TRBV28,-,15,few,TGTGCCAGCAGTTCCGGGGCCTCGGGGGACAATGAGCAGTTCTTC,CASSSGASGDNEQFF
TRBJ1-4,TRBV6-5,TRBD1,16,few,TGTGCCAGCAGTTCCACAGGGGGCGAGCTAATGAAAAGACTGTTTTTT,CASSSTGGELMKRLFF
TRBJ2-1,TRBV5-1,TRBD1,15,-,TGCGCCAGCAGCTTGGTAGGACAGGGGGCAAATGAGCAGTTCTTC,CASSLVGQGANEQFF
TRBJ2-7,TRBV18,TRBD1,20,-,TGTGCCAGCTCATCAATGGACAGGGGGCTGCCATACACAAACTCCTACGAGCAGTACTTC,CASSSMDRGLPYTNSYEQYF
TRBJ1-2,TRBV4-3,-,16,-,TGCGCCAGCAGCCAAGCAGAAGGGAGAGGCAACTATGGCTACACCTTC,CASSQAEGRGNYGYTF
TRBJ2-1,TRBV5-6,TRBD1,16,-,TGTGCCAGCAGACACGACAGGGGGCAAGTCTACAATGAGCAGTTCTTC,CASRHDRGQVYNEQFF
TRBJ2-2,TRBV25-1,-,13,-,TGTGCCAGCAGCGGGATGAACACCGGGGAGCTGTTTTTT,CASSGMNTGELFF
TRBJ1-3,TRBV19,-,13,-,TGTGCCAGCACACGATCCTCTGGAAACACCATATATTTT,CASTRSSGNTIYF
TRBJ2-1,TRBV14,TRBD2,20,-,TGTGCCAGCAGCCAAGATCTTAGGACTAGCGGGAGTAGTCCCTACAATGAGCAGTTCTTC,CASSQDLRTSGSSPYNEQFF
TRBJ1-2,TRBV27,TRBD1,15,-,TGTGCCAGCGGTTCAGGGGGGACCCTAAACTATGGCTACACCTTC,CASGSGGTLNYGYTF
TRBJ2-7,TRBV6-5,-,14,-,TGTGCCAGCAACCCCGGGGCAGGGGCCTACGAGCAGTACTTC,CASNPGAGAYEQYF
TRBJ2-1,TRBV5-1,TRBD2,19,-,TGCGCCAGCAGCGTGAGGGCATTAGCGGGAGATCTGGCCTACAATGAGCAGTTCTTC,CASSVRALAGDLAYNEQFF
TRBJ2-1,TRBV7-9,TRBD1,16,-,TGTGCCAGCGGGAGGAGGGGACAGGAGGGACTGGGAGCCAAGTTCTTC,CASGRRGQEGLGAKFF
TRBJ2-7,TRBV5-1,-,14,-,TGCGCCAGCAGCTTGTCTGCGGGCGACTACGAGCAGTACTTC,CASSLSAGDYEQYF
TRBJ1-2,TRBV19,-,14,-,TGTGCCAGTAGTATACCACAGGGCGACTATGGCTACACCTTC,CASSIPQGDYGYTF
TRBJ1-1,TRBV13,-,14,-,TGTGCCAGCAGCTATCTCGGGGGTAACACTGAAGCTTTCTTT,CASSYLGGNTEAFF
TRBJ1-3,TRBV28,TRBD1,16,once,TGTGCCAGCTCGTACAGGGGGCGTGACTCTGGAAACACCATATATTTT,CASSYRGRDSGNTIYF
TRBJ2-1,TRBV15,-,11,-,TGTGCCACCAGCAGAGACAGGAATCAGTTCTTC,CATSRDRNQFF
TRBJ2-7,TRBV28,-,15,once,TGTGCCAGCACCACTCTGGGCGATGGTGCCTACGAGCAGTACTTC,CASTTLGDGAYEQYF